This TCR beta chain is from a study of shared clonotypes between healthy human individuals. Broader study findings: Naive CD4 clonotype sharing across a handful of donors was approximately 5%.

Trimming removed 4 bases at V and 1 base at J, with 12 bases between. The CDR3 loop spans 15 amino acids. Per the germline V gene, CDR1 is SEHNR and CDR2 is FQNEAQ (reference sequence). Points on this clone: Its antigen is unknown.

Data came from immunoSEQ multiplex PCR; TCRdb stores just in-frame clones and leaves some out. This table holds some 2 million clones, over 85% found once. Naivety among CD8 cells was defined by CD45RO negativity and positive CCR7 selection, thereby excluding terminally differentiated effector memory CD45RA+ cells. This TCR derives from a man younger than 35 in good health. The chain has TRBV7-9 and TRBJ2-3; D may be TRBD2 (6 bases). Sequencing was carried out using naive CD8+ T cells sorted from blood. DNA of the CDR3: TGTGCCAGCAGCTCATGGAGGGTAGGCACAGATACGCAGTATTTT. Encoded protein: CASSSWRVGTDTQYF.